This T cell receptor beta chain was recorded in a study of T cells after yellow fever vaccination. Across the study: Preparation used SMART-Seq v4 Ultra Low Input for the low-cell-number fractions.

This CDR3 comprises 14 residues. With 0 bases removed from V and 2 bases from J, the gap between germline ends came to 6 bases. Germline V lookup: CDR1 KGHSH, CDR2 LQKENI. This clonotype appeared a few times. Generation of TCR cDNA used 5'RACE template switching (which added a universal primer site and UMIs). Each CDR3 protein is one row after TCRdb ran MiXCR on the 5' RACE reads. The table shows hundreds of thousands of distinct CDR3 sequences, with roughly 12% occurring only once. The chain combines TRBV18 with TRBJ2-3, with D unclear. Sequenced here: PBMCs, sampled on the day of the yellow fever booster vaccination. The receptor's source is a man aged 30-40 years who received the YFV17D yellow fever vaccine. The CDR3 coding sequence is TGTGCCAGCTCACCACCCGTCGTCACAGATACGCAGTATTTT. Amino acid sequence: CASSPPVVTDTQYF.